These T cell receptor beta chains were read from a single sample in a study of blood T cell repertoires in COVID-19. Assay: immunoSEQ multiplex PCR; the TCRdb copy retains only in-frame clones and omits some. The table lists roughly 220,000 clones, roughly 84% of them singletons, with 15% to 20% in the top ten. The sequenced material came from peripheral blood. The receptors derive from a man aged 30 to 45 with active or convalescent COVID-19. Both conserved end residues are part of each CDR3. The order of the fields is J gene, V gene, clone size, D gene, CDR3 DNA, CDR3 protein. The D gene is left open where the match is weak. Not every row has a clone size; where given, it reads once, few, many or a size class.

TRBJ2-1 | TRBV14 | NA | TRBD2 | TGTGCCAGCAGCCAAGATGGGTATGGACTAGCCTACAATGAGCAGTTCTTC | CASSQDGYGLAYNEQFF
TRBJ2-4 | TRBV11-2 | NA | NA | TGTGCCAGCAGCTCACCAAGGGAGGTCCGCTACGGCATTCAGTACTTC | CASSSPREVRYGIQYF
TRBJ2-1 | TRBV7-3 | NA | TRBD1 | TGTGCCAGCAGCTCCCCGGACAGGGGCAATGAGCAGTTCTTC | CASSSPDRGNEQFF
TRBJ1-2 | TRBV25-1 | NA | NA | TGTGCCAGCAGGGCAGGAAACTATGGCTACACCTTC | CASRAGNYGYTF
TRBJ2-7 | TRBV6-6 | NA | TRBD1 | TGTGCCAGCAGTTACCCACAGGGGGACGCCTACGAGCAGTACTTC | CASSYPQGDAYEQYF
TRBJ2-7 | TRBV19 | NA | TRBD2 | TGTGCCAGTAGCACTAGCGGGTACGAGCAGTACTTC | CASSTSGYEQYF
TRBJ2-5 | TRBV3-1/TRBV3-2 | NA | TRBD2 | TGTGCCAGCAGCCAAGGTTTTCTAGCGGGGGGTGGAACCCAGTACTTC | CASSQGFLAGGGTQYF
TRBJ1-2 | TRBV25-1 | NA | NA | TGTGCCAGCAGTGGAGGAGGTTGGGGCTACACCTTC | CASSGGGWGYTF
TRBJ2-2 | TRBV28 | NA | NA | TGTGCCAGCAGTTTACAGACGAACACCGGGGAGCTGTTTTTT | CASSLQTNTGELFF
TRBJ2-2 | TRBV4-3 | NA | TRBD1 | TGCGCCAGCAGCCAAGATTGGACAGGGGGGACCGGGGAGCTGTTTTTT | CASSQDWTGGTGELFF
TRBJ2-5 | TRBV11-2 | once | NA | TGTGCCAGCAGCTTAGATGAGAGGGTTGGCCCTTGGGAGGAAGAGACCCAGTACTTC | CASSLDERVGPWEEETQYF
TRBJ2-3 | TRBV6-4 | few | TRBD2 | TGTGCCAGCAGTGACTCGAATGCGGGGGTCGATACGCAGTATTTT | CASSDSNAGVDTQYF
TRBJ2-7 | TRBV7-2 | NA | NA | TGTGCCAGCAGCCGCCGGTACGAGCAGTACTTC | CASSRRYEQYF
TRBJ2-2 | TRBV7-8 | NA | NA | TGTGCCAGCACCACAGAGACGAACACCGGGGAGCTGTTTTTT | CASTTETNTGELFF
TRBJ2-1 | TRBV4-1 | NA | NA | TGCGCCAGCAGCCGAGTAACTAGTTACTCCTACAATGAGCAGTTCTTC | CASSRVTSYSYNEQFF
TRBJ2-1 | TRBV6-5 | NA | TRBD2 | TGTGCCAGCAGTCGGACTAGCGGGGGGGCCCATGAGCAGTTCTTC | CASSRTSGGAHEQFF
TRBJ2-7 | TRBV4-3 | NA | NA | TGCGCCAGCAGCCAAGATCCTTTCGCGCAACAGGACGAGCAGTACTTC | CASSQDPFAQQDEQYF
TRBJ1-2 | TRBV27 | few | NA | TGTGCCAGCAGTTTAAATCTAGACTATGGCTACACCTTC | CASSLNLDYGYTF
TRBJ1-1 | TRBV7-9 | NA | TRBD1 | TGTGCCAGCAGCTCCTTTTCAGGGGGCGGGACTGAAGCTTTCTTT | CASSSFSGGGTEAFF
TRBJ2-4 | TRBV7-2 | NA | NA | TGTGCCAGCAGCCGCGGGACAGCTGAAAACATTCAGTACTTC | CASSRGTAENIQYF
TRBJ2-7 | TRBV7-9 | NA | NA | TGTGCCAGCAGCTTGGAGAGAAAATACGAGCAGTACTTC | CASSLERKYEQYF
TRBJ2-1 | TRBV7-6 | NA | TRBD2 | TGTGCCAGCAGCCTAACGCCGGGACTAGCGGGAGTTGGCCATGAGCAGTTCTTC | CASSLTPGLAGVGHEQFF
TRBJ2-2 | TRBV7-9 | NA | NA | TGTGCCAGCGCGGCAAGGTGGCACACCGGGGAGCTGTTTTTT | CASAARWHTGELFF
TRBJ2-2 | TRBV30 | few | NA | TGTGCCTGGATCGCCGGGACATCAAAGAACACCGGGGAGCTGTTTTTT | CAWIAGTSKNTGELFF
TRBJ2-1 | TRBV5-4 | NA | TRBD2 | TGTGCCAGCAGCTTGCCTAGCGGTTCTCAGTTCTTC | CASSLPSGSQFF
TRBJ1-1 | TRBV5-4 | few | NA | TGTGCCAGCAGCGCCTCCGGGGGAGCGAGGATGAACACTGAAGCTTTCTTT | CASSASGGARMNTEAFF
TRBJ2-3 | TRBV3-1/TRBV3-2 | NA | NA | TGTGCCAGCAGCCAAACAGTCCCGAGCGGTACTCCCTTTTCCACAGATACGCAGTATTTT | CASSQTVPSGTPFSTDTQYF
TRBJ1-3 | TRBV19 | NA | NA | TGTGCCAGTGGGACTGCTGGAAACACCATATATTTT | CASGTAGNTIYF
TRBJ2-1 | TRBV15 | NA | NA | TGTGCCACCAGCACCAACGGGGCGGGAAACTCTTACAATGAGCAGTTCTTC | CATSTNGAGNSYNEQFF
TRBJ2-3 | TRBV19 | NA | TRBD2 | TGTGCCAGTAGTATAGATTCCTTAGCGGGAGCCGATACGCAGTATTTT | CASSIDSLAGADTQYF
TRBJ1-6 | TRBV27 | NA | NA | TGTGCCAGCACTTCAGGGTATTCACCCCTCCACTTT | CASTSGYSPLHF
TRBJ1-2 | TRBV9 | NA | NA | TGTGCCAGCAGCGTAGTTGCAGGAGGGTATGGCTACACCTTC | CASSVVAGGYGYTF
TRBJ2-5 | TRBV20-1 | NA | NA | TGCAGTGCTACCCTCCAAGAGACCCAGTACTTC | CSATLQETQYF
TRBJ2-1 | TRBV28 | NA | TRBD1 | TGTGCCAGCAGCCACCCGGGACAGACTCTTGAGCAGTTCTTC | CASSHPGQTLEQFF
TRBJ1-5 | TRBV5-6 | NA | TRBD1 | TGTGCCAGCAGCTTGGGGCCCGGGACAGGTAATCAGCCCCAGCATTTT | CASSLGPGTGNQPQHF